This TCR beta chain is from a study of CD8 T cells in cerebrospinal fluid in Alzheimer's disease. By frequency, this clonotype registers medium-sized. TCRdb reprocessed the 10x single-cell sequencing reads, with one entry per CDR3 protein and no DNA. In all, the sample yields over a thousand distinct CDR3 sequences. This CDR3 is built from 18 residues. The germline V gene encodes CDR1 SGHDN and CDR2 FVKESK. The receptor was derived from a human donor with Parkinson's disease. Material: cerebrospinal fluid. The chain carries TRBV14 and TRBJ2-7; the TCRdb D gene call, TRBD2, has no DNA to confirm it. CDR3 region: CASSPGLAGALCTYEQYF. The whole variable domain, filled in from reference TRBV14 and TRBJ2-7, reads EAGVTQFPSHSVIEKGQTVTLRCDPISGHDNLYWYRRVMGKEIKFLLHFVKESKQDESGMPNNRFLAERTGGTYSTLKVQPAELEDSGVYFCASSPGLAGALCTYEQYFGPGTRLTVT.